This T cell receptor beta chain emerged from a study of early T cells in non-severe SARS-CoV-2 infection. For the study at large: The sequenced material was bulk RNA from unsorted whole blood, and its chains were unpaired.

Regarding the study as a whole: Matching with VDJdb favored anti-spike CD8 responses (missing private and CD4 specificities).

Individual cDNA molecules received unique molecular identifiers. Using its own MiXCR run on the 5' RACE reads, TCRdb lists one record per CDR3 protein. Here the sample spans 60,000 or so distinct CDR3 sequences, 15% being singletons. After removal of 7 bases from V and 8 bases from J, the junction contained 13 bases not matched to a gene. There are 15 residues in the CDR3. In germline, CDR1 is SNHLY, CDR2 FYNNEI. This clonotype was observed many times. No antigen is known for it. Sequences were derived from whole blood, sampled at baseline. This receptor was taken from an adult who was a healthcare worker with PCR-confirmed SARS-CoV-2 infection or an uninfected control (not recorded which). V gene TRBV2 combines with J gene TRBJ1-4; 7 nucleotides match TRBD1. The CDR3 coding sequence is TGTGCCAGCAATCCGCGGGCCCTACAGGGGGAAAAACTGTTTTTT. Protein product: CASNPRALQGEKLFF.